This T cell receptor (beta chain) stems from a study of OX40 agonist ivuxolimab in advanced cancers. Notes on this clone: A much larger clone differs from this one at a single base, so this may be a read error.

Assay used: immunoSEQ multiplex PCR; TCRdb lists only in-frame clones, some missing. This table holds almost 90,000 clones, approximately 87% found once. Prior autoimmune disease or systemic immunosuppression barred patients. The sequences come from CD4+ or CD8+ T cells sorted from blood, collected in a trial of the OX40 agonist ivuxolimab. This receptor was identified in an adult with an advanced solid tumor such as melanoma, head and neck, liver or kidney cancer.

CDR3 amino acids: CASSQAPYEQYF. The CDR3 nucleotides read TGTGCCAGCAGCCAGGCCCCCTACGAGCAGTACTTC. The chain joins TRBV7-8 to TRBJ2-7; no firm D call. Deletions cut 5 bases from V and 2 bases from J, with 7 bases between. The germline V gene has CDR1 SGHVS and CDR2 FQNEAQ. This CDR3 contains 12 residues.